The rows below give T cell receptor beta chains drawn from one sample of a study of cytomegalovirus exposure and HLA in healthy donors. The method was immunoSEQ multiplex PCR; TCRdb's version includes in-frame clones alone and lacks a portion of them. Of some 120,000 clones listed, about 90% were seen once; the top ten hold about 3.7%. Sequenced material: PBMCs. These receptors all come from a man younger than 40 in good health and CMV-seronegative. CDR3s include the opening cysteine and the closing phenylalanine or tryptophan. A D gene is named only where the DNA matches it firmly. A clone size is listed for some rows: how often the clone was seen (once, few, many), or a class if it is expanded.

TRBJ1-2	.	.	TRBV5-6	TGTGCCAGCAGCTTTTCTATCTATGGCTACACCTTC	CASSFSIYGYTF
TRBJ1-2	.	TRBD1	TRBV11-2	TGTGCCAGCAGTCGCCTTGGGACAGGCGGCGTGAAGAGGGATAGGGGCTACACCTTC	CASSRLGTGGVKRDRGYTF
TRBJ1-2	.	.	TRBV28	TGTGCCAGCAGTTCGGGGGGCTTGGATCCGGGACCCAACTATGGCTACACCTTC	CASSSGGLDPGPNYGYTF
TRBJ2-7	.	TRBD1	TRBV5-1	TGCGCCAGCAGCTTGGGGACAGGGGACGAGCAGTACTTC	CASSLGTGDEQYF
TRBJ2-5	.	TRBD1	TRBV4-3	TGCGCCAGCAGCCAGACAGACAGGGATGCCCAGTACTTC	CASSQTDRDAQYF
TRBJ1-2	.	.	TRBV14	TGTGCCAGCAGCCGGCAGAACTATGGCTACACCTTC	CASSRQNYGYTF
TRBJ2-1	.	.	TRBV11-3	TGTGCCAGCAGCTTAAAAACAGGAGCCTACAATGAGCAGTTCTTC	CASSLKTGAYNEQFF
TRBJ2-3	.	TRBD2	TRBV7-2	TGTGCCAGCAGCCCCTACTCACTAGCGCAGCTAATCACAGATACGCAGTATTTT	CASSPYSLAQLITDTQYF
TRBJ2-3	.	.	TRBV5-6	TGTGCCAGCAGCTTGCCAGGTGGGAGCACAGATACGCAGTATTTT	CASSLPGGSTDTQYF
TRBJ2-5	.	.	TRBV5-5	TGTGCCAGCAGCCCAGGACACCTAGTCCAAGAGACCCAGTACTTC	CASSPGHLVQETQYF
TRBJ2-7	.	.	TRBV4-3	TGCGCCAGCAGCCTGGACCGGGATACGGTCTACGAGCAGTACTTC	CASSLDRDTVYEQYF
TRBJ2-3	.	TRBD1	TRBV15	TGTGCCACCAGCAGAGAGGACACCAGGGGGGATACGCAGTATTTT	CATSREDTRGDTQYF
TRBJ2-3	.	.	TRBV27	TGTGCCAGCAGTCCTTCGACAGGGAGGATCGGCACAGATACGCAGTATTTT	CASSPSTGRIGTDTQYF
TRBJ2-1	.	.	TRBV4-2	TGTGCCAGCAGCCAAGATAACCAACGACTAGGCAATGAGCAGTTCTTC	CASSQDNQRLGNEQFF
TRBJ1-2	.	TRBD1	TRBV19	TGTGCCAGTAGTATCGGACAGGGAAAAGACTATGGCTACACCTTC	CASSIGQGKDYGYTF
TRBJ2-3	.	TRBD1	TRBV14	TGTGCCAGCACCATGACAGGGGGTGGTACGCAGTATTTT	CASTMTGGGTQYF
TRBJ2-7	.	.	TRBV15	TGTGCCACCAGCACACGGGACACCTCCTACGAGCAGTACTTC	CATSTRDTSYEQYF
TRBJ1-5	.	.	TRBV12-1	TGTGCCAGCAGCTTTAAGGAGGGCGATCAGCCCCAGCATTTT	CASSFKEGDQPQHF
TRBJ2-2	.	.	TRBV9	TGTGCCAGCAGCGTAGAGGGGAGGTCCGGGGAGCTGTTTTTT	CASSVEGRSGELFF
TRBJ2-7	.	TRBD1	TRBV18	TGTGCCAGCTCACTGCCGGACAGGTCCTCCTACGAGCAGTACTTC	CASSLPDRSSYEQYF
TRBJ1-1	.	.	TRBV9	TGTGCCAGCAGCGCGATTACAGCGAACACTGAAGCTTTCTTT	CASSAITANTEAFF
TRBJ2-7	many	.	TRBV5-1	TGCGCCAGCAGCATACAGGAAGCTCGCTACGAGCAGTACTTC	CASSIQEARYEQYF
TRBJ2-7	.	TRBD1	TRBV6-5	TGTGCCAGCAGTTACGACAGGGGTCCCTACGAGCAGTACTTC	CASSYDRGPYEQYF
TRBJ2-7	.	.	TRBV27	TGTGCCAGCAGTTTACAGGGAGGCTACGAGCAGTACTTC	CASSLQGGYEQYF
TRBJ1-2	once	.	TRBV18	TGTGCCAGCTCACCTAGGACGGGAGGCTACACCTTC	CASSPRTGGYTF
TRBJ2-7	.	.	TRBV11-2	TGTGCCAGCAGAGAGGATGGAGGCTACGAGCAGTACTTC	CASREDGGYEQYF
TRBJ2-5	.	TRBD1	TRBV9	TGTGCCAGCAGCGTCGGGACAGGGGAGGAGACCCAGTACTTC	CASSVGTGEETQYF
TRBJ1-1	.	.	TRBV13	TGTGCCAGCAGCTTATGGAGCCTCGGCACTGAAGCTTTCTTT	CASSLWSLGTEAFF
TRBJ2-2	.	.	TRBV6-1	TGTGCCAGCAGTATCCGGGAAAACACCGGGGAGCTGTTTTTT	CASSIRENTGELFF
TRBJ2-7	.	.	TRBV11-1	TGTGCCAGCAGATCGGGTTTCTCCTACGAGCAGTACTTC	CASRSGFSYEQYF
TRBJ2-2	.	.	TRBV6-6	TGTGCCAGCACCGTTCGAGTGACCGGGGAGCTGTTTTTT	CASTVRVTGELFF
TRBJ2-7	.	.	TRBV7-9	TGTGCCAGCAGCTTAGCGCCAGGGGTCCACGAGCAGTACTTC	CASSLAPGVHEQYF
TRBJ1-5	.	TRBD1	TRBV5-5	TGTGCCAGCAGCTCCCGGACAGGCGCCCTTGGTCAGCCCCAGCATTTT	CASSSRTGALGQPQHF
TRBJ2-7	.	TRBD2	TRBV4-2	TGTGCCAGCAGCCAAGCGACTAGCAGAGCCTACGAGCAGTACTTC	CASSQATSRAYEQYF
TRBJ1-3	.	.	TRBV2	TGTGCCAGCAGTGGAGAGGTTGGCGGAAACACCATATATTTT	CASSGEVGGNTIYF
TRBJ1-4	once	.	TRBV2	TGTGCCAGCAGTGAAGTGCCGGGACAACTTAATGAAAAACTGTTTTTT	CASSEVPGQLNEKLFF
TRBJ1-2	.	.	TRBV6-1	TGTGCCAGCAGTGTTGAACTACCGAACTATGGCTACACCTTC	CASSVELPNYGYTF
TRBJ1-1	.	.	TRBV6-5	TGTGCCAGCAGTTACGGAGAGATGAACACTGAAGCTTTCTTT	CASSYGEMNTEAFF
TRBJ1-2	.	TRBD1	TRBV28	TGTGCCAGCAGTGGCCTGACAGGGGGTGGGGATGGCTACACCTTC	CASSGLTGGGDGYTF
TRBJ2-7	.	.	TRBV7-9	TGTGCCAGCAGCTCCTCCGGGGCCTACGAGCAGTACTTC	CASSSSGAYEQYF
TRBJ2-5	.	.	TRBV20-1	TGCAGTGCTAGACTGGCAGAGACCCAGTACTTC	CSARLAETQYF
TRBJ1-1	.	TRBD1	TRBV27	TGTGCCAGCAGTTCCGGGACAGGGCACACTGAAGCTTTCTTT	CASSSGTGHTEAFF
TRBJ1-5	once	.	TRBV21-1	TGTGCCAGCAGCAAAGCTGGGGCTCAGAATCAGCCCCAGCATTTT	CASSKAGAQNQPQHF
TRBJ2-3	.	TRBD1	TRBV12-5	TGTGCTAGTGTTCGGACAGGGGAAGGTACGCAGTATTTT	CASVRTGEGTQYF
TRBJ2-2	.	TRBD1	TRBV18	TGTGCCAGCTCACTCTGGACAGGGACCGGGGAGCTGTTTTTT	CASSLWTGTGELFF
TRBJ2-7	.	.	TRBV13	TGTGCCAGCAGCTTTTCTGCGGGGGAGCAGTACTTC	CASSFSAGEQYF
TRBJ1-6	few	TRBD1	TRBV25-1	TGTGCCAGCAGCGGACAGGGATATTCACCCCTCCACTTT	CASSGQGYSPLHF
TRBJ2-3	.	TRBD2	TRBV6-5	TGTGCCAGCAGAAGGACTAGCGGGGTTACTACGCAGTATTTT	CASRRTSGVTTQYF
TRBJ1-1	.	TRBD1	TRBV28	TGTGCCAGCGACAGGGGTAGCAGCACTGAAGCTTTCTTT	CASDRGSSTEAFF